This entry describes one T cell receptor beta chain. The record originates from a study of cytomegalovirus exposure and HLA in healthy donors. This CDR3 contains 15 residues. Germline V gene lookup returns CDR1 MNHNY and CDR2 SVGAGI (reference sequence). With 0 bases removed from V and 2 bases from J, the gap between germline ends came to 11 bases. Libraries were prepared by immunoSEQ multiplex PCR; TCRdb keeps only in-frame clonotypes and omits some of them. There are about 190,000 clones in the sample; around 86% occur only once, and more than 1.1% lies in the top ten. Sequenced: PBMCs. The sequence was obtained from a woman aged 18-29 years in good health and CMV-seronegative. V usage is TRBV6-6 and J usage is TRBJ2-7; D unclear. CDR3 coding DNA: TGTGCCAGCAGTTACTCTATCGACATACCCTACGAGCAGTACTTC. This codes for CASSYSIDIPYEQYF.